Included here is one TCR beta chain sequence, with context. This sample is part of a study of blood T cell repertoires in COVID-19. The CDR3 loop spans 17 amino acids. From germline, CDR1 is SGDLS and CDR2 YYNGEE. The V end lost 1 base, the J end lost 0 bases, and 13 bases lay between the germline ends. Some clones are missing from TCRdb's copy, which holds only in-frame ones; the method was immunoSEQ multiplex PCR. This sample has about 83,000 clones, with 87% found just once. The TCR comes from a woman between 45 and 60 years old with active or convalescent COVID-19. The chain combines TRBV9 with TRBJ1-4, with a tentative D call TRBD1 (5 bases). Sample: peripheral blood. CDR3 nucleotide sequence: TGTGCCAGCAGCGTATTCGCAGGGCAAGCAACTAATGAAAAACTGTTTTTT. Protein: CASSVFAGQATNEKLFF. Based on the CDR3 plus reference TRBV9 and TRBJ1-4, the full variable domain is DSGVTQTPKHLITATGQRVTLRCSPRSGDLSVYWYQQSLDQGLQFLIQYYNGEERAKGNILERFSAQQFPDLHSELNLSSLELGDSALYFCASSVFAGQATNEKLFFGSGTQLSVL.